These 32 T cell receptor beta chains share one sample of origin, sequenced in a study of blood T cells in healthy people across ages. A second PCR of about 7 to 11 cycles used a sample-barcoded 5' primer and a J-beta primer mix. TCRdb fed the 5' RACE reads into MiXCR, producing one record per CDR3 protein. The table includes about 1.6 million distinct CDR3 sequences, about 32% detected once. Specimen: blood. These receptors were taken from a woman younger than 45 in good health.

This chain connects TRBV15 to TRBJ1-1, with a tentative D call TRBD1 (5 bases). Trimming stripped 1 base from V and 3 bases from J, with 15 bases between. Germline assignment: CDR1 LNHNV and CDR2 YYDKDF (reference sequence). The CDR3 is 16 residues long. CDR3 amino acids: CATSRVTGRGDTEAFF. DNA of the CDR3: TGTGCCACCAGCAGAGTTACGGGGAGAGGGGACACTGAAGCTTTCTTT.

This clonotype was found a few times. The chain uses TRBV5-1 and TRBJ1-1, with 9 nucleotides matching TRBD1. This CDR3 has 17 residues. Germline CDR1 is SGHRS and CDR2 is YFSETQ. V was pared by 4 bases and J by 4 bases, with 14 bases of the junction left unmatched. CDR3 residues: CASSRQPNRGRVTEAFF. As DNA, the CDR3 is TGCGCCAGCAGCCGACAGCCTAACAGGGGGCGCGTCACTGAAGCTTTCTTT.

This sequence joins TRBV27 and TRBJ2-5; 8 bases align to TRBD2. The J call may be mistaken, given a closer DNA end match to TRBJ2-7. Germline V gene data show CDR1 as MNHEY and CDR2 as SMNVEV (reference sequence). The CDR3 consists of 14 residues. The CDR3 nucleotides read TGTGCCAGCAGTCGGAGCGGGAGTAGGGACGAGCAGTACTTC. Translating it yields CASSRSGSRDEQYF.

There are a few counts of this clonotype. V usage is TRBV28 and J usage is TRBJ2-6, with no clear D. The germline CDR1 and CDR2 sequences are MDHEN and SYDVKM. The length of the CDR3 is 18 residues. V was cut by 7 bases and J by 0 bases, with 19 bases left in between. This chain's CDR3 is CASIPGLRWGSGANVLTF. The CDR3, as DNA: TGTGCCAGCATTCCAGGTCTTCGATGGGGCTCTGGGGCCAACGTCCTGACTTTC.

This clonotype was seen more than once but under ten times. This chain links TRBV4-1 with TRBJ2-7; tentative D call: TRBD2 (5 bases). The CDR3 length is 14 residues. Germline assignment: CDR1 MGHRA and CDR2 YSYEKL. Trimming took 0 bases from V and 2 from J, leaving 8 bases between them. The CDR3 sequence is CASSQDYGAYEQYF. The CDR3 nucleotides are TGCGCCAGCAGCCAAGACTACGGGGCCTACGAGCAGTACTTC.

The chain uses TRBV7-3 and TRBJ1-2, with a tentative D call TRBD1 (6 bases). The CDR3 is 15 amino acids. Per the germline V gene, CDR1 is SGHTA and CDR2 is FQGTGA. Trimming shortened V by 5 bases and J by 4 bases, and 17 bases separated the two germline ends. DNA for the CDR3: TGTGCCAGCAGCCCACGGGGGGGGGCGGGCTATGGCTACACCTTC. Amino acid sequence: CASSPRGGAGYGYTF.

V is TRBV11-2 and J is TRBJ2-5; a weak D match, TRBD1 (5 bases). V gave up 7 bases and J gave up 4 bases, with 16 bases separating them. The CDR3 extends over 14 amino acids. Germline lookup yields CDR1 SGHAT and CDR2 FQNNGV. The CDR3: CASKAIQGGETQYF. The CDR3 DNA reads TGTGCCAGCAAGGCAATCCAGGGTGGAGAGACCCAGTACTTC.

This chain uses TRBV28 with TRBJ2-3, with TRBD2 matching 7 bases. Germline CDR1 MDHEN, CDR2 SYDVKM. V lost 1 base to trimming and J lost 5 bases; unmatched junction nucleotides: 6. This CDR3 has 15 residues. CDR3 region: CASSLYERGGDTQYF. The CDR3 DNA follows: TGTGCCAGCAGTTTATACGAGCGGGGAGGAGATACGCAGTATTTT.

This clonotype was detected a few times. The chain combines TRBV7-9 with TRBJ1-1, with D hard to call. The CDR3 is 12 amino acids. Germline V gene sequence: CDR1 SEHNR, CDR2 FQNEAQ (reference sequence). V dropped 5 bases and J dropped 4 bases, with 8 bases sitting between them. The CDR3 is CASSHSFTEAFF. CDR3 in DNA: TGTGCCAGCAGCCACAGCTTCACTGAAGCTTTCTTT.

V and J are TRBV2 and TRBJ1-5; D unresolved. V shed 6 bases and J shed 6 bases, with 12 bases lying between them. CDR1 and CDR2 (germline): SNHLY, FYNNEI. This CDR3 contains 13 residues. The CDR3 DNA reads as TGTGCCAGCAGGCTCGACCAGGCTCAGCCCCAGCATTTT. Its translation: CASRLDQAQPQHF.

This clonotype was seen ten or more times. This rearrangement joins TRBV25-1 to TRBJ1-2, with TRBD1 matching 9 bases. Germline CDR1 is MGHDK and CDR2 is SYGVNS. J was trimmed by 7 bases and V by 6 bases; bases with no gene match: 3. The CDR3 length is 12 residues. In DNA, the CDR3 is TGTGCCAGCAGACAGGGGGCCGGTGGCTACACCTTC. Translating gives CASRQGAGGYTF.

This clonotype was seen ten or more times. The V call is TRBV5-8, the J call TRBJ2-7; TRBD2 matches 9 bases. The germline V gene encodes CDR1 SGHTS and CDR2 YDEGEE. The CDR3 extends over 15 amino acids. Trimming took 0 bases from V and 3 from J; bases not matched to a gene: 4. The CDR3 DNA follows: TGTGCCAGCAGCTTGGGTAGCGGGAGAGTCTACGAGCAGTACTTC. This encodes CASSLGSGRVYEQYF.

The V call is TRBV11-2, the J call TRBJ2-3, with TRBD2 matching over 7 bases. Trimming cost V 1 base and J 2 bases; bases outside gene matches: 12. Germline CDR1 reads SGHAT; CDR2 reads FQNNGV. CDR3 size: 18 residues. In DNA, the CDR3 is TGTGCCAGCAGCTTAGCGGGAGGACCTTTTTGGGACACAGATACGCAGTATTTT. Amino acids: CASSLAGGPFWDTDTQYF.

This clonotype came up once. V usage is TRBV15 and J usage is TRBJ1-1, with a possible D match to TRBD1 (5 bases). Per germline, CDR1 LNHNV and CDR2 YYDKDF (reference sequence). The V end was cut by 5 bases, the J end by 11 bases, with 15 bases between. The length of the CDR3 is 12 residues. CDR3 sequence: CATSVKSREAFF. The CDR3 DNA sequence: TGTGCCACCAGCGTGAAGAGCAGGGAGGCTTTCTTT.

The J gene is TRBJ2-3, the V gene TRBV3-1, with 9 bases matching TRBD2. CDR3 size: 14 residues. CDR1 is LGHDT and CDR2 is YNNKEL in the germline V gene (reference sequence). V shed 2 bases and J 11 bases; nucleotides not matched to a gene: 8. CDR3 loop: CASSQIPSGEGQYF. The CDR3 DNA reads as TGTGCCAGCAGCCAAATCCCTAGCGGGGAGGGGCAGTATTTT.

Notes on this clonotype: This sequence may be a read error, since a much larger clone differs from it by one base. The CDR3 reads CVSSLAGVAGANVLTF. CDR3 nucleotides: TGCGTCAGCAGCTTGGCCGGGGTGGCTGGGGCCAACGTCCTGACTTTC. The gene calls are TRBV5-1 and TRBJ2-6; TRBD2 is a possible D gene (5 bases). Germline loops: CDR1 SGHRS, CDR2 YFSETQ. There are 16 residues in the CDR3.

This chain connects TRBV11-1 to TRBJ1-2; the D is unclear. Germline V gene data show CDR1 as SGHAT and CDR2 as FQDESV (reference sequence). The CDR3 covers 15 residues. V was shortened by 5 bases and J by 2 bases, with 15 bases between the two germline ends. The CDR3 sequence is CASSPSTDGNYGYTF. For the CDR3, the DNA is TGTGCCAGCAGCCCATCGACTGATGGGAACTATGGCTACACCTTC.

The rearrangement links TRBV7-3 to TRBJ1-1; the D gene is possibly TRBD1 (6 bases). Germline values: CDR1 SGHTA, CDR2 FQGTGA. V lost 2 bases to trimming and J lost 3 bases, with 13 bases between them. The CDR3 spans 15 residues. CDR3 DNA: TGTGCCAGCAGCTTATTGGGAGGGGGGTACACTGAAGCTTTCTTT. As protein: CASSLLGGGYTEAFF.

This sequence joins TRBV20-1 and TRBJ2-4, with D possibly being TRBD1 (5 bases). V was trimmed by 2 bases and J by 8 bases, leaving 16 bases between them. The CDR3 has 14 residues. The V gene's germline CDR1 is DFQATT and CDR2 SNEGSKA (reference sequence). This CDR3 is CSARRQGGVDIQYF. As DNA, the CDR3 is TGCAGTGCTAGAAGGCAGGGCGGCGTCGACATTCAGTACTTC.

This clonotype was counted at least ten times. This chain links TRBV29-1 with TRBJ2-3; 11 nucleotides agree with TRBD2. The germline V gene has CDR1 SQVTM and CDR2 ANQGSEA. The V segment lost 3 bases and the J segment 2 bases; nucleotides outside the gene matches: 7. This CDR3 contains 16 residues. CDR3 amino acids: CSVDSRLAGYTDTQYF. The DNA of the CDR3 is TGCAGCGTTGATTCTCGACTAGCGGGGTACACAGATACGCAGTATTTT.

This rearrangement joins TRBV7-2 to TRBJ2-2; D perhaps matches TRBD1 (5 bases). Trimming left V 5 bases short and J 6 bases short, with 10 bases between. In germline, CDR1 is SGHTA, CDR2 FQGNSA. This CDR3 has 13 residues. As DNA, the CDR3 is TGTGCCAGCAGCGGACGACAGTCCGGGGAGCTGTTTTTT. The encoded protein is CASSGRQSGELFF.

V gene TRBV5-1 combines with J gene TRBJ1-1, with D tentatively TRBD1 (5 bases). The CDR3 consists of 13 residues. Per the germline V gene, CDR1 is SGHRS and CDR2 is YFSETQ. The V and J ends lost 0 bases and 11 bases respectively, with 14 bases between them. Here the CDR3 DNA reads TGCGCCAGCAGCTTGGCCGTTGCAGGGTACGCTTTCTTT. It translates to CASSLAVAGYAFF.

J is TRBJ2-1 and V is TRBV21-1; the D segment call TRBD2 is taken from the table without a DNA check. TRBV21-1 is termed a pseudogene. The CDR3 is 19 amino acids. CDR3 DNA: TGTGCCAGCAGCACCGGGCCTCCGGGGACTAGCGGGACTTACAATGAGCAGTTCTTC. This codes for CASSTGPPGTSGTYNEQFF.

The V call is TRBV28, the J call TRBJ2-5, with 11 nucleotides matching TRBD2. CDR1 and CDR2 from the germline V gene are MDHEN and SYDVKM. The CDR3 has 17 amino acids. Trimming cost V 2 bases and J 2 bases; bases outside gene matches: 7. This CDR3 is CASSLGLAGGWQETQYF. The DNA for the CDR3 is TGTGCCAGCAGTTTAGGCCTAGCGGGAGGTTGGCAAGAGACCCAGTACTTC.

This clonotype was detected ten times or more. The chain combines TRBV7-9 with TRBJ2-1; a weak D match, TRBD2 (6 bases). V lost 4 bases to trimming and J lost 15 bases, with 19 bases between them. This CDR3 has 13 amino acids. Germline loops: CDR1 SEHNR, CDR2 FQNEAQ (reference sequence). The CDR3 loop reads CASSSGTHLWLFF. CDR3 sequence (DNA): TGTGCCAGCAGCTCGGGGACTCATCTTTGGTTGTTCTTC.

This clonotype was counted only a few times. The chain couples TRBV7-9 to TRBJ2-7; D possibly corresponds to TRBD1 (6 bases). The CDR3 is 15 amino acids. Looked up from germline, CDR1 is SEHNR and CDR2 is FQNEAQ (reference sequence). V lost 4 bases and J 3 bases, leaving 16 bases between the germline ends. The CDR3 sequence is CASSSDWDKNYEQYF. DNA of the CDR3: TGTGCCAGCAGCTCTGACTGGGACAAGAACTACGAGCAGTACTTC.

The table lists this clonotype with a few counts. The rearrangement uses TRBV6-2 or TRBV6-3 and TRBJ2-1; unclear D gene. This CDR3 is built from 13 residues. Germline lookup yields CDR1 MNHEY and CDR2 SVGEGT. Trimming took 4 bases from V and 9 from J, leaving 13 bases between them. DNA of the CDR3: TGTGCCAGCAGTTTATTAGATTCCGGTGAGCAGTTCTTC. It translates to CASSLLDSGEQFF.

With respect to this clonotype: This may stem from a read error, because a much larger clone lies one nucleotide away. The rearrangement joins TRBV4-1 to TRBJ2-1; 10 nucleotides align to TRBD2. J lost 2 bases, V lost 4 bases, and 5 bases had no gene match. The CDR3 sequence is 16 residues long. The germline gives CDR1 MGHRA, CDR2 YSYEKL. CDR3 nucleotide sequence: TGCGCCAGCAGCCCCCTTAGCGGGGGGACCTACAATGAGCAGTTCTTC. Protein product: CASSPLSGGTYNEQFF.

Written as DNA, the CDR3 is TGCAGTGCTAGAGATTCAGGGCCCAGGAATCAGCCCCAGCATTTT. This codes for CSARDSGPRNQPQHF. The chain combines TRBV20-1 with TRBJ1-5; possible D gene TRBD1, 5 bases. Trimming removed 0 bases from V and 4 bases from J, with 13 bases in between. CDR3 length: 15 amino acids. Germline assignment: CDR1 DFQATT and CDR2 SNEGSKA (reference sequence).

A remark on this clonotype: A much larger clone lies one base from this, so it may be a read error. The rearrangement uses TRBV4-1 and TRBJ2-5, with TRBD2 identical over 9 bases. TRBJ2-7 explains the end of the DNA better; the J call may be wrong. This CDR3 has 15 residues. CDR1 and CDR2 from the germline V gene are MGHRA and YSYEKL. Here the CDR3 DNA reads TGCGCCAGCAGCCAAGGGACTAGCGAGAGATACGAGCAGTACTTC. This translates into CASSQGTSERYEQYF.

The sample holds one count of this clonotype. The chain combines TRBV7-8 with TRBJ2-1; TRBD2 aligns across 9 bases. The CDR3 extends over 15 amino acids. V was clipped by 1 base and J by 6 bases; unmatched bases: 4. Germline V gene data show CDR1 as SGHVS and CDR2 as FQNEAQ. As DNA, the CDR3 is TGTGCCAGCAGCTTAGGTCCGGGACTAGCCAATGAGCAGTTCTTC. Amino acids: CASSLGPGLANEQFF. Drawing the rest from reference TRBV7-8 and TRBJ2-1, the complete variable domain is GAGVSQSPRYKVAKRGQDVALRCDPISGHVSLFWYQQALGQGPEFLTYFQNEAQLDKSGLPSDRFFAERPEGSVSTLKIQRTQQEDSAVYLCASSLGPGLANEQFFGPGTRLTVL.

This clonotype was seen more than once but under ten times. The rearrangement uses TRBV11-2 and TRBJ2-1, with 7 bases aligning to TRBD2. This CDR3 is built from 16 residues. The V and J ends lost 5 bases and 6 bases, in that order; junction bases with no gene match: 13. Germline lookup yields CDR1 SGHAT and CDR2 FQNNGV. Here the CDR3 DNA reads TGTGCCAGCAGCCGATTACAAGGGACTATACGCAATGAGCAGTTCTTC. It yields the protein CASSRLQGTIRNEQFF. The variable domain in full, with the rest retrieved from reference TRBV11-2 and TRBJ2-1, is EAGVAQSPRYKIIEKRQSVAFWCNPISGHATLYWYQQILGQGPKLLIQFQNNGVVDDSQLPKDRFSAERLKGVDSTLKIQPAKLEDSAVYLCASSRLQGTIRNEQFFGPGTRLTVL.